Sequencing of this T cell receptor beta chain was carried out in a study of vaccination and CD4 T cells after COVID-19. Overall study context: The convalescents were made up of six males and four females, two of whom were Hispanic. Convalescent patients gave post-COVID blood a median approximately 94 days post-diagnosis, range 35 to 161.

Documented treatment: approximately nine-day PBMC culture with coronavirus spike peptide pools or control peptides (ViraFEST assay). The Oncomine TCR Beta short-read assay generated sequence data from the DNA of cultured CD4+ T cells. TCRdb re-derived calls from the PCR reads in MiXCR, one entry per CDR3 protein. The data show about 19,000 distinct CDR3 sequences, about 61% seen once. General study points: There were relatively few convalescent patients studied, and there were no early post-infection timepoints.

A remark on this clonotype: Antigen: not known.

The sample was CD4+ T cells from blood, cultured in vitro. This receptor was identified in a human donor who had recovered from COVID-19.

The DNA of the CDR3 is TGTGCCCTCAAAGCCCCCCCGGGACGAAGCTACACCTTC. The encoded protein is CALKAPPGRSYTF. This rearrangement joins TRBV30 to TRBJ1-2, with D maybe TRBD1 (5 bases). This CDR3 comprises 13 residues. CDR1 and CDR2 (germline): GTSNPN, SVGIG (reference sequence). V shed 8 bases and J shed 9 bases, with 22 bases lying between them.